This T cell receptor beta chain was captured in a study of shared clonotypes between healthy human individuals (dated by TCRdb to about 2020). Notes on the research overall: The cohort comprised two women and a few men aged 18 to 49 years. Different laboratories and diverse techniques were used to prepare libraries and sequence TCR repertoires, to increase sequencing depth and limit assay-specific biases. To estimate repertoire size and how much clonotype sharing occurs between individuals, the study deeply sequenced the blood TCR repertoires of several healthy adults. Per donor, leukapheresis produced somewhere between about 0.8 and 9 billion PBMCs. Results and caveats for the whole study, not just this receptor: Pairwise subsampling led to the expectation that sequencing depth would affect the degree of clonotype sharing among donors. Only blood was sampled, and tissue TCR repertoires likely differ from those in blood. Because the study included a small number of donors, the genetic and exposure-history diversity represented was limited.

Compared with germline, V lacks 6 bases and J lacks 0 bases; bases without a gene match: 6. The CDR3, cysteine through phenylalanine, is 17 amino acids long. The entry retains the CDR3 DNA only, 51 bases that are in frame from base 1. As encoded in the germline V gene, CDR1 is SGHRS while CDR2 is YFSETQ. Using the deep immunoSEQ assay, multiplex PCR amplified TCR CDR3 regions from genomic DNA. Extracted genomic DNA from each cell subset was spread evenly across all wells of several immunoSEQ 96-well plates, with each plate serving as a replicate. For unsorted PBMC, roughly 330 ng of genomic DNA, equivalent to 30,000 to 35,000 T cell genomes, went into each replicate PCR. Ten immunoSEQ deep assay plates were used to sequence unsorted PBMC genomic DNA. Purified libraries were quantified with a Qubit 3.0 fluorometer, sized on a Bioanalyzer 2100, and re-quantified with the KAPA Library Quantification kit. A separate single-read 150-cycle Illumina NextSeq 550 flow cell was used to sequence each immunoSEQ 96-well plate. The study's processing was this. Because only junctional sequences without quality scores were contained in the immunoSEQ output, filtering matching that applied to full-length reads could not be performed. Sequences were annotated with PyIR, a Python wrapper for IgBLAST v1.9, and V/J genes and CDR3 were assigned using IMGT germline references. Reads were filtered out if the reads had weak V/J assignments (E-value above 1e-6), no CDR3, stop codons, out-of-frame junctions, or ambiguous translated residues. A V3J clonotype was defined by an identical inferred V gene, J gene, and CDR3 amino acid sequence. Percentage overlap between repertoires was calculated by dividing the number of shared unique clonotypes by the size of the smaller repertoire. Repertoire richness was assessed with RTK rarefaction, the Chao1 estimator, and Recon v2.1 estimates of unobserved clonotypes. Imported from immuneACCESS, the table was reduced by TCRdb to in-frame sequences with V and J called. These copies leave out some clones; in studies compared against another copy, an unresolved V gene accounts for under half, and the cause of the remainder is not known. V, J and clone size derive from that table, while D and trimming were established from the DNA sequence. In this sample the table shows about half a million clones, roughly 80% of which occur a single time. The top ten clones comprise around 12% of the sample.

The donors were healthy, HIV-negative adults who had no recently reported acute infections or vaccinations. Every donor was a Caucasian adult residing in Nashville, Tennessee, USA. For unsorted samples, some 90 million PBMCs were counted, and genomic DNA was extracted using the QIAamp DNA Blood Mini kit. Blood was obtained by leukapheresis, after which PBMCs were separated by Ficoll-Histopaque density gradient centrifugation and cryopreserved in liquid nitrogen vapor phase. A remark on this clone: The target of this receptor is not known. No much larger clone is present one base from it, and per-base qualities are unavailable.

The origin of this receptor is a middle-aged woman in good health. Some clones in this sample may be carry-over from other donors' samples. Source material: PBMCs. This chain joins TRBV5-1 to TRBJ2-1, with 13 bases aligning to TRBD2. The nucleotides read TGCGCCAGCACGGGGACTAGCGGGGATAGCTCCTACAATGAGCAGTTCTTC. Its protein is CASTGTSGDSSYNEQFF.